This TCR beta chain derives from a study of CD8+ T cells in alopecia areata. Study conclusions and caveats: Higher clonality was seen in lesional scalp than in normal scalp, especially in alopecia totalis/universalis. Possibly because of HLA-related factors, TCR sharing was less clear across patients than in mice.

Remarks on this clone: Its antigen is not identified.

Sampling of alopecia areata patients yielded lesional scalp punch biopsies as well as peripheral blood. PBMC-derived CD4+ and CD8+ T cells were sorted. RNA extraction and reverse transcription yielded cDNA as sequencing template. Data came from immunoSEQ multiplex PCR; TCRdb stores just in-frame clones and leaves some out. This table holds more than 75,000 clones, roughly two fifths found once. The length of the CDR3 is 13 residues. CDR1 is GTSNPN, CDR2 SVGIG, per germline (reference sequence). The germline V and J ends were trimmed by 0 bases and 5 bases, with 10 bases remaining between them. The source material was CD4+ T cells sorted from blood. This rearrangement joins TRBV30 to TRBJ2-5; no clear D. This clonotype was sampled from a human donor with alopecia areata. The CDR3 bases are TGTGCCTGGAGTGTCGGCCTGGGGGAGACCCAGTACTTC. Encoded protein: CAWSVGLGETQYF.